The sequence of this T cell receptor beta chain was determined in a study of identical twins. Study-wide findings and caveats: For zero-insertion analyses, partial confounding could come from invariant MAIT and iNKT cells.

Healthy Caucasians alone served as donors. Concerning this clonotype: Its antigen is currently unknown.

Unique molecular identifiers were present on the cDNA, and a universal primer site came from template switching. TCRdb re-derived calls from the 5' RACE reads in MiXCR, one entry per CDR3 protein. Counted here are hundreds of thousands of distinct CDR3 sequences, approximately 7% occurring once; the ten biggest clones make up roughly 3.6%. Separately, the same data were catalogued under a study of yellow fever vaccine responses in identical twins.

The material sequenced was memory (CD45RO+) T cells sorted from blood. This sequence originates from a woman between 18 and 29 years old in good health.

The CDR3 loop reads CASTEASYEQYF. Written as DNA, the CDR3 is TGTGCCAGCACCGAGGCATCCTACGAGCAGTACTTC. This chain joins TRBV2 and TRBJ2-7, with D uncertain. Germline CDR1 is SNHLY and CDR2 is FYNNEI. The CDR3 has 12 amino acids. Deletions cut 7 bases from V and 1 base from J, with 8 bases between.